A single sample is the source of the 21 T cell receptor beta chains below, sequenced in a study of molecular identifiers for immune sequencing clone quantification. Each CDR3 protein gets one entry after TCRdb re-called the PCR reads with MiXCR. The sample lists under 600,000 distinct CDR3 sequences, around a fifth occurring once. Sequenced input: naive CD8+ T cells from blood, with Jurkat cell RNA spiked in. This sample's subset: FACS-sorted CD8+CD4-CCR7+CD45RA+ naive T cells. These receptors all stem from a human donor in good health. Some libraries in this study had Jurkat cell RNA spiked in.

As for this clonotype: The CDR3 does not close with the conserved phenylalanine or tryptophan, likely indicating a read error. The V and J genes are TRBV6-5 and TRBJ2-3, with D maybe TRBD2 (5 bases). This CDR3 is 15 amino acids long. Trimming removed 2 bases from V and 2 bases from J, with 11 bases in between. Germline CDR1 and CDR2: MNHEY and SVGAGI. DNA of the CDR3: TGTGCCAGCAGTTACGAGGGATCTCTCACAGATACGCAGTATCTT. Residues: CASSYEGSLTDTQYL.

A note on this clonotype: A junction end diverges from the germline sequence, so it may reflect a read error. This chain links TRBV5-6 with TRBJ1-1; D ambiguous. Germline V gene sequence: CDR1 SGHDT, CDR2 YYEEEE. This CDR3 comprises 13 residues. The CDR3 reads CACSLGGPSVAFF. As DNA, the CDR3 is TGTGCCTGCAGCTTGGGCGGCCCCTCGGTAGCTTTCTTT.

This clonotype was observed a few times. The chain couples TRBV5-4 to TRBJ1-6; D is undetermined. This CDR3 has 15 residues. Germline V gene data show CDR1 as SGHNT and CDR2 as YYREEE (reference sequence). V was cut by 1 base and J by 9 bases, with 14 bases left in between. The CDR3 region is CASSLSGIAGSPLHF. The CDR3 region has the DNA TGTGCCAGCAGCTTGTCCGGGATTGCGGGTTCACCCCTCCACTTT.

This clonotype was seen only a few times. This could be a read error, since a much larger clone is one nucleotide away. CDR3 region: CASSSSEKLFF. CDR3 in DNA: TGTGCCAGCAGTTCTAGTGAAAAACTGTTTTTT. This sequence joins TRBV6-5 and TRBJ1-4; no firm D call. Trimming removed 4 bases at V and 7 bases at J, with 4 bases between. Germline V gene data show CDR1 as MNHEY and CDR2 as SVGAGI. This CDR3 has 11 amino acids.

Only a few counts were recorded for this clonotype. The chain employs TRBV6-6 and TRBJ2-2, with D maybe TRBD2 (5 bases). V lost 11 bases and J 0 bases, leaving 10 bases between the germline ends. The CDR3 runs 13 residues. The V gene's germline CDR1 is MNHNY and CDR2 SVGAGI (reference sequence). The CDR3 nucleotides read TGTGCCGAGGGCGACGCGAACACCGGGGAGCTGTTTTTT. It yields the protein CAEGDANTGELFF.

With regard to this clonotype: Given the absence of the conserved phenylalanine or tryptophan at the CDR3 end, a read error is likely. The CDR3 here is CASSPGDGGLYEQYI. Here the CDR3 DNA reads TGTGCCAGCTCGCCGGGGGACGGAGGCCTCTACGAGCAGTACATC. V gene TRBV18 combines with J gene TRBJ2-7, with a tentative D call TRBD2 (6 bases). Germline V CDR1 and CDR2: KGHSH, LQKENI. The CDR3 spans 15 residues. V shed 6 bases and J shed 3 bases, with 18 bases lying between them.

This clonotype was counted between two and nine times. The rearrangement uses TRBV12-3 or TRBV12-4 and TRBJ2-3; D is unclear. The CDR3 totals 14 residues. V was pared by 2 bases and J by 0 bases, with 6 bases between. CDR3 nucleotide sequence: TGTGCCAGCAGTTTAATGCGGAGCACAGATACGCAGTATTTT. The encoded protein is CASSLMRSTDTQYF.

As regards this clonotype: This may stem from a read error, because a much larger clone lies one nucleotide away. The J gene is TRBJ2-7, the V gene TRBV5-3, with D tentatively TRBD2 (5 bases). TRBV5-3 falls under the ORF class, with uncertain function. The CDR3 extends over 14 amino acids. The V end lost 10 bases, the J end lost 2 bases, and 19 bases lay between the germline ends. The CDR3 is CAGSLADSAYEQYF. The CDR3 DNA reads as TGTGCCGGCAGCTTGGCCGATAGCGCCTACGAGCAGTACTTC.

The chain has TRBV15 and TRBJ1-6; D call uncertain. This CDR3 comprises 14 residues. Per germline, CDR1 LNHNV and CDR2 YYDKDF (reference sequence). V was trimmed by 0 bases and J by 10 bases, leaving 10 bases between them. The CDR3 DNA reads as TGTGCCACCAGCAGAGATAAAGGGAGGTCACCCCTCCACTTT. It encodes CATSRDKGRSPLHF.

The table lists this clonotype with a count of one. The genes are TRBV6-5 and TRBJ2-3; D remains ambiguous. The germline V gene has CDR1 MNHEY and CDR2 SVGAGI. CDR3 length equals 14 residues. Trimming left V 1 base short and J 4 bases short, with 9 bases between. The CDR3 loop is CASSYWRRADTQYF. The CDR3 region has the DNA TGTGCCAGCAGTTACTGGCGACGCGCAGATACGCAGTATTTT.

To note about this clonotype: A much larger clone is a single base away; this may be a read error. The CDR3 region has the DNA TGTGCCAGCAGTGGGGGGGGCCGCAGCGAGGAGCTGTTTTTT. It codes for CASSGGGRSEELFF. The chain uses TRBV2 and TRBJ2-2; D may be TRBD2 (7 bases). From germline, CDR1 is SNHLY and CDR2 FYNNEI. This CDR3 has 14 residues. The V and J ends lost 4 bases and 10 bases respectively, with 16 bases between them.

This clonotype was seen a few times. The chain recombines TRBV4-1 with TRBJ2-3, with D hard to call. Between the trimmed V and J ends, which lost 1 base and 4 bases, there was a span of 15 bases. Germline V gives CDR1 MGHRA, CDR2 YSYEKL. This CDR3 spans 16 amino acids. This CDR3 reads CASSQGLALGADTQYF. In DNA, the CDR3 is TGCGCCAGCAGCCAAGGACTGGCCTTAGGTGCAGATACGCAGTATTTT.

Details on this clonotype: A much larger clone sits a single nucleotide away, making a read error possible. The J gene is TRBJ1-1, the V gene TRBV29-1; 7 positions match TRBD1. Germline lookup yields CDR1 SQVTM and CDR2 ANQGSEA. This CDR3 region has 10 residues. The V and J ends lost 7 bases and 10 bases, in that order; junction bases with no gene match: 6. The CDR3 DNA follows: TGCAGCGCCCGGGACAGTGGAGCTTTCTTT. Translation gives CSARDSGAFF.

This clonotype was recorded at least ten times. The rearrangement joins TRBV4-3 to TRBJ2-3, with 7 bases aligning to TRBD1. Germline trimming cut 1 base from V and 1 base from J; bases unmatched to any gene: 5. Germline values: CDR1 LGHNA, CDR2 YSLEER. The CDR3 has 16 residues. The DNA for the CDR3 is TGCGCCAGCAGCCAAGGAGGGGGCCCTGGCACAGATACGCAGTATTTT. Translation gives CASSQGGGPGTDTQYF.

In its sample, this clonotype was seen many times. This sequence joins TRBV28 and TRBJ2-5; perhaps TRBD1 as D (6 bases). The germline V gene has CDR1 MDHEN and CDR2 SYDVKM. The CDR3 is 14 residues long. The ends were cut back, 7 bases at V and 4 bases at J, with 16 bases in the middle. The CDR3 DNA reads as TGTGCCAGCACCCCATCGGGGACAACAGAGACCCAGTACTTC. Encoded protein: CASTPSGTTETQYF.

The chain carries TRBV5-4 and TRBJ2-7, with 7 bases identical to TRBD1. Unmatched junction bases numbered 4, after V lost 0 bases and J lost 1 base. This CDR3 is 15 amino acids long. Germline-derived CDR1 and CDR2 are SGHNT and YYREEE (reference sequence). The CDR3 nucleotides read TGTGCCAGCAGCTTGGAACAGGGGTGGTCCTACGAGCAGTACTTC. Translation gives CASSLEQGWSYEQYF.

This rearrangement joins TRBV12-3 or TRBV12-4 to TRBJ1-1; 9 bases match TRBD1. The junction had 10 bases not matched to a gene; V was cut back by 7 bases and J by 10 bases. There are 13 residues in the CDR3. The CDR3 DNA is TGTGCCAGCAACCCGGGACAGGGCTTTGGAGCTTTCTTT. It is translated as CASNPGQGFGAFF.

The sample holds a few counts of this clonotype. The V and J genes are TRBV14 and TRBJ1-1; D may be TRBD1 (5 bases). The CDR3 sequence is 15 residues long. Germline V lookup: CDR1 SGHDN, CDR2 FVKESK. With 3 bases removed from V and 2 bases from J, the gap between germline ends came to 13 bases. In nucleotides, the CDR3 is TGTGCCAGCAGCCAGGCGGGGGAGGTCAACACTGAAGCTTTCTTT. Its translation: CASSQAGEVNTEAFF.

This clonotype showed up just a few times. This chain connects TRBV24-1 to TRBJ2-3; 8 bases map to TRBD1. Germline assignment: CDR1 KGHDR and CDR2 SFDVKD. Trimming cost V 2 bases and J 0 bases; bases outside gene matches: 15. The CDR3 runs 20 residues. The CDR3 here is CATSDSHDLWTGTSTDTQYF. CDR3 nucleotide sequence: TGTGCCACCAGTGATTCCCACGACCTATGGACAGGGACTAGCACAGATACGCAGTATTTT.

This chain uses TRBV2 with TRBJ2-1, with 8 bases identical to TRBD1. The length of the CDR3 is 13 residues. The germline gives CDR1 SNHLY, CDR2 FYNNEI. V shed 7 bases, J shed 15 bases, and the junction held 14 bases outside the gene matches. CDR3: CASTPGTGPMAFF. CDR3 in DNA: TGTGCCAGCACCCCAGGGACAGGCCCAATGGCGTTCTTC. Filled out from reference TRBV2 and TRBJ2-1, the complete variable domain reads EPEVTQTPSHQVTQMGQEVILRCVPISNHLYFYWYRQILGQKVEFLVSFYNNEISEKSEIFDDQFSVERPDGSNFTLKIRSTKLEDSAMYFCASTPGTGPMAFFGPGTRLTVL.

This clonotype has more than one count but fewer than ten. The V and J genes are TRBV12-3 or TRBV12-4 and TRBJ1-2; 7 bases are shared with TRBD1. The CDR3 covers 12 residues. Trimming took 6 bases from V and 7 from J; bases not matched to a gene: 5. The CDR3 protein is CASSQTGFGYTF. CDR3 in DNA: TGTGCCAGCAGCCAGACAGGGTTTGGCTACACCTTC.